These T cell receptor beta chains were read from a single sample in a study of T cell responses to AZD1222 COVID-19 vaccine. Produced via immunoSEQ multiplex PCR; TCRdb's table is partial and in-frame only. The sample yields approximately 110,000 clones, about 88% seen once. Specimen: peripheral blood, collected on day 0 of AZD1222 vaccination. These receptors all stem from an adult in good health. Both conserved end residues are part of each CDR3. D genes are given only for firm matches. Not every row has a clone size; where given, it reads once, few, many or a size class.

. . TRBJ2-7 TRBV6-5 TGTGCCAGCAGTTACGATCGGGGTTCGAGGGAGCAGTACTTC CASSYDRGSREQYF
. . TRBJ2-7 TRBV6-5 TGTGCCAGCAGCCCCGGCAGGGAGCCCTACGAGCAGTACTTC CASSPGREPYEQYF
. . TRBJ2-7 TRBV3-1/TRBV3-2 TGTGCCAGCAGCCCAAGGGGCGGGACAGCGACCCGCGGCGAGCAGTACTTC CASSPRGGTATRGEQYF
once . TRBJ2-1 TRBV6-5 TGTGCCAGCAGACAGGGCTACAATGAGCAGTTCTTC CASRQGYNEQFF
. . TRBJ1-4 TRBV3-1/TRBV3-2 TGTGCCAGCAGCCAGGAGAGGAAAGAAAAACTGTTTTTT CASSQERKEKLFF
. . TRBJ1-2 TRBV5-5 TGTGCCAGCAGCCTACGGGACACTAACTATGGCTACACCTTC CASSLRDTNYGYTF
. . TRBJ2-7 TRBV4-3 TGCGCCAGCAGCCAAGATTTGGGGCCTAGACACTACGAGCAGTACTTC CASSQDLGPRHYEQYF
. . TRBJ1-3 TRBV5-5 TGTGCCAGCAGCTTGTCATTACAATCGAGCTCTGGAAACACCATATATTTT CASSLSLQSSSGNTIYF
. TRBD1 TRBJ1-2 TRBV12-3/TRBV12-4 TGTGCCAGCACACCGGACAGGGGTGGAGGCTACACCTTC CASTPDRGGGYTF
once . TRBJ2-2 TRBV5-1 TGCGCCAGCAGCTTGGGGCAGTCAATCGCGAACACCGGGGAGCTGTTTTTT CASSLGQSIANTGELFF
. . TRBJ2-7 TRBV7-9 TGTGCCAGCAGCCCAATAGGGTTTCCGGACGAGCAGTACTTC CASSPIGFPDEQYF
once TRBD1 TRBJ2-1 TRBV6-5 TGTGCCAGCAGTTATTTAGCGGGACAGGGGGCGTATGAGCAGTTCTTC CASSYLAGQGAYEQFF
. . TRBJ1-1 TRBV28 TGTGCCAGCAGTTTAATCCCAGGAGCGAACACTGAAGCTTTCTTT CASSLIPGANTEAFF
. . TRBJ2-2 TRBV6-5 TGTGCCAGCAGTTACTCAGGGGGTAGTCCCCGGGAGCTGTTTTTT CASSYSGGSPRELFF
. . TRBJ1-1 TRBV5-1 TGCGCCAGCAGCGTAAAAGCGGGGGTAAACACTGAAGCTTTCTTT CASSVKAGVNTEAFF
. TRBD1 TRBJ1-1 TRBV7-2 TGTGCCAGCAGCTTGAGGGACAGGGCACTGGAAGCTTTCTTT CASSLRDRALEAFF
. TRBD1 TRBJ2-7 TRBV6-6 TGTGCCAGCAGTTACCCAAACAGGGGCCCGTCCTACGAGCAGTACTTC CASSYPNRGPSYEQYF
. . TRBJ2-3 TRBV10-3 TGTGCCATCAGTGGCCTTGCGGATACGCAGTATTTT CAISGLADTQYF
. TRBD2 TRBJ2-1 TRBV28 TGTGCCAGCAGTCCCCTTGGGACTAGCGGAAATGAGCAGTTCTTC CASSPLGTSGNEQFF
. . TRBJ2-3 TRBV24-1 TGTGCCACCAGTGAGTCCAGGGGGCGGGGGACAGATACGCAGTATTTT CATSESRGRGTDTQYF
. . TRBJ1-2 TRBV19 TGTGCCAGTAGTATAGAGGGTTATGGCTACACCTTC CASSIEGYGYTF
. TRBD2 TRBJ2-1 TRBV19 TGTGCCAGTAGTGTACTAGCGGGAGTTGACAATGAGCAGTTCTTC CASSVLAGVDNEQFF
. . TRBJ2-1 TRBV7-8 TGTGCCAGCAGCCCCGTCGTGGCCTCCTACAATGAGCAGTTCTTC CASSPVVASYNEQFF
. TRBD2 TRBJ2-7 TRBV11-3 TGTGCCAGCAGCTTGGGACTAGCGGGGGGAATATCCTACGAGCAGTACTTC CASSLGLAGGISYEQYF
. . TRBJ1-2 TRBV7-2 TGTGCCAGCAGCACGATCCAGGGGAACCCCACCGGCTACACCTTC CASSTIQGNPTGYTF
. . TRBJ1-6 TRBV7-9 TGTGCCAGCAGCTTAATGGACCCCGATAATTCACCCCTCCACTTT CASSLMDPDNSPLHF
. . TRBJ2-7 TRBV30 TGTGCCTGGAGCCGGTCCAGGTACGAGCAGTACTTC CAWSRSRYEQYF
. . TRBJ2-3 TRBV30 TGTGCCTGGAGTGGGGACCTACAGGGTACGCAGTATTTT CAWSGDLQGTQYF
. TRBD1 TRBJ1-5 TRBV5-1 TGCGCCAGCAGCTTGGGCCCGGGACAGGGGAATCAGCCCCAGCATTTT CASSLGPGQGNQPQHF
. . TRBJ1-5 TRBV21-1 TGTGCCAGCAGCGTCAGGGAGCATCAGCCCCAGCATTTT CASSVREHQPQHF
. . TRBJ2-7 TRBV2 TGTGCCAGCAGTGTGACTCTAGGACCCCTTCCATCATACGAGCAGTACTTC CASSVTLGPLPSYEQYF
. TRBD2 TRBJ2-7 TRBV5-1 TGCGCCAGCAGCTTGGACGGGACTAGCTCAACCTACGAGCAGTACTTC CASSLDGTSSTYEQYF
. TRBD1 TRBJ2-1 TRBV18 TGTGCCAGCTCACGTCCGGGACAGGGATACAATGAGCAGTTCTTC CASSRPGQGYNEQFF
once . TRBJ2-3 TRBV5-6 TGTGCCAGCAGCTTGTGGAGGGGGCGCAGGGCAGATACGCAGTATTTT CASSLWRGRRADTQYF
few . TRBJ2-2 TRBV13 TGTGCCAGCAGCTTCTGGACTCTTTCGAACACCGGGGAGCTGTTTTTT CASSFWTLSNTGELFF
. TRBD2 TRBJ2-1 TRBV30 TGTGCCTGGAGTCCTAGCGGAATCTACAATGAGCAGTTCTTC CAWSPSGIYNEQFF
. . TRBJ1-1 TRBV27 TGTGCCAGCAGTTACAGGGAATTGGGCACTGAAGCTTTCTTT CASSYRELGTEAFF
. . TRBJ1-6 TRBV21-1 TGTGCCAGCAGCCTAGGTGGGGGGACAGGAGATAATTCACCCCTCCACTTT CASSLGGGTGDNSPLHF
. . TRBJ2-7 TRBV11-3 TGTGCCAGCAGCTTAGATAACCACTACGAGCAGTACTTC CASSLDNHYEQYF
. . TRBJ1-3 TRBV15 TGTGCCACCAGCAGCTCTGGAAACACCATATATTTT CATSSSGNTIYF
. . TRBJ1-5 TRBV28 TGTGCCAGCAGGGGCAGCAATCAGCCCCAGCATTTT CASRGSNQPQHF
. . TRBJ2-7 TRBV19 TGTGCCAGTAGTATAGTTTGGGCTTCCTACGAGCAGTACTTC CASSIVWASYEQYF
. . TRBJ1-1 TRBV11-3 TGTGCCAGCAGCTCAGGGCGAGTATCGGGCACTGAAGCTTTCTTT CASSSGRVSGTEAFF
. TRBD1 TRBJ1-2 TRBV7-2 TGTGCCAGCAGCGAGGGGGCGGGCTATGGCTACACCTTC CASSEGAGYGYTF
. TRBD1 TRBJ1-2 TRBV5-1 TGCGCCAGCAGCTTGGTATTGGACAGGGCGGTTTATGGCTACACCTTC CASSLVLDRAVYGYTF